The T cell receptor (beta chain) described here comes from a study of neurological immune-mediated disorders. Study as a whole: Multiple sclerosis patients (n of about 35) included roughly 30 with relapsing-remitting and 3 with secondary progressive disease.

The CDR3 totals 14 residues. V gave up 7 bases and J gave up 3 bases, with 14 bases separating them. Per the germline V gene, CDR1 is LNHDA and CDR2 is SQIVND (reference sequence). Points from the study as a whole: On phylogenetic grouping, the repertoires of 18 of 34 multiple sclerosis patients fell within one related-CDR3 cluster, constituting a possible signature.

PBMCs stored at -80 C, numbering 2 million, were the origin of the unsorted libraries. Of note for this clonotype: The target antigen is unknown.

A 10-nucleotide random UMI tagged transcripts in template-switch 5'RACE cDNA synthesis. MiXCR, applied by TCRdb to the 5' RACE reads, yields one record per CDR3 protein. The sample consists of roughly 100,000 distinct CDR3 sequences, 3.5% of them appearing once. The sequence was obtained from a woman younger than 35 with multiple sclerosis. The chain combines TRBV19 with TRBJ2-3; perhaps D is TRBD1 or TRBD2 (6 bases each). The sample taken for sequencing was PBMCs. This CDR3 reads CASNQGRSTDTQYF. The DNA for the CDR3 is TGTGCCAGTAATCAGGGGAGGTCTACAGATACGCAGTATTTT.